This passage covers 7 T cell receptor beta chains from one sample sequenced in a study of cytotoxic CD8 clonotypes in ibrutinib-treated CLL. The data were produced by immunoSEQ multiplex PCR, yet TCRdb's version contains in-frame clones alone and is incomplete. The profile covers 110,000 to 150,000 clones, with roughly three quarters appearing a single time and approximately 5.1% taken by the ten largest. This specimen consisted of PBMCs, obtained after 24 months of ibrutinib treatment. The receptors were gathered from a human donor with chronic lymphocytic leukemia.

This clone was recorded a few times. The chain couples TRBV30 to TRBJ2-1; 10 nucleotides align to TRBD2. Trimming removed 4 bases from V and 6 bases from J; junction bases left unmatched: 12. This CDR3 comprises 16 residues. In germline, CDR1 is GTSNPN, CDR2 SVGIG (reference sequence). The CDR3 loop reads CAWIPSGGPGINEQFF. The CDR3 DNA reads TGTGCCTGGATCCCTAGCGGGGGCCCCGGCATCAATGAGCAGTTCTTC. Combining the CDR3 with reference TRBV30 and TRBJ2-1 gives the whole variable domain SQTIHQWPATLVQPVGSPLSLECTVEGTSNPNLYWYRQAAGRGLQLLFYSVGIGQISSEVPQNLSASRPQDRQFILSSKKLLLSDSGFYLCAWIPSGGPGINEQFFGPGTRLTVL.

The chain carries TRBV27 and TRBJ2-1; TRBD2 matches at 11 bases. J lost 7 bases, V lost 5 bases, and 4 bases had no gene match. This CDR3 is 14 amino acids long. Germline V gene lookup returns CDR1 MNHEY and CDR2 SMNVEV (reference sequence). CDR3 nucleotide sequence: TGTGCCAGCAGTCCACTAGCGGGAGCGAATGAGCAGTTCTTC. Translated, it gives CASSPLAGANEQFF.

CDR3 sequence (DNA): TGTGCCAGCAGCCCCCGGACTAGCGGGAAGTTTTTTAGGTCCTACGAGCAGTACTTC. This codes for CASSPRTSGKFFRSYEQYF. The chain employs TRBV7-3 and TRBJ2-7; 12 nucleotides match TRBD2. Germline values: CDR1 SGHTA, CDR2 FQGTGA. V was clipped by 5 bases and J by 1 base; unmatched bases: 15. This CDR3 has 19 residues.

The CDR3: CASSDWGRGPDTQYF. In DNA form, the CDR3 reads TGTGCCAGCAGTGATTGGGGTAGGGGACCAGATACGCAGTATTTT. The rearrangement uses TRBV2 and TRBJ2-3, with D perhaps assigned TRBD1 or TRBD2 (5 bases each). Germline loops: CDR1 SNHLY, CDR2 FYNNEI. V was clipped by 3 bases and J by 4 bases, with 14 bases between them. The CDR3 runs to 15 residues.

The chain combines TRBV4-1 with TRBJ1-3; no reliable D call. Germline-derived CDR1 and CDR2 are MGHRA and YSYEKL. This CDR3 is built from 17 residues. V dropped 1 base and J dropped 4 bases, with 17 bases sitting between them. CDR3 region: CASSQGSLLESGNTIYF. As DNA, the CDR3 is TGCGCCAGCAGCCAAGGATCACTCCTTGAATCCGGAAACACCATATATTTT.

The chain carries TRBV7-3 and TRBJ1-6; 7 nucleotides line up with TRBD1. Germline CDR1 SGHTA, CDR2 FQGTGA. The CDR3 consists of 14 residues. Trimming at V came to 4 bases and at J to 5 bases, leaving 2 bases not matched to a gene. The CDR3: CASSWDSHNSPLHF. The DNA of the CDR3 is TGTGCCAGCAGCTGGGACAGCCATAATTCACCCCTCCACTTT.

The chain is built from TRBV21-1 and TRBJ1-5. TRBV21-1 is a documented pseudogene. CDR3 length equals 18 residues. This CDR3 reads CASGIHPHRFYSNQPQHF. CDR3 nucleotides: TGTGCCAGCGGTATACACCCGCACCGATTCTATAGCAATCAGCCCCAGCATTTT.